A single sample is the source of the 15 T cell receptor beta chains below, sequenced in a study of shared clonotypes between healthy human individuals. TCRdb's table, derived via immunoSEQ multiplex PCR, lists solely in-frame clones and lacks some. The data show millions of clones, roughly 96% seen once. Sample: naive CD4+ T cells sorted from blood. Subset described: CD45RA+ positively selected. These receptors came from a man aged 18 to 35 in good health.

This chain joins TRBV5-1 and TRBJ1-1; a possible D gene is TRBD1 (5 bases). This CDR3 region has 15 residues. Per the germline V gene, CDR1 is SGHRS and CDR2 is YFSETQ. V dropped 1 base and J dropped 4 bases, with 14 bases sitting between them. CDR3 in DNA: TGCGCCAGCAGCTTGCCCCTGGGGGGGAGCACTGAAGCTTTCTTT. The encoded protein is CASSLPLGGSTEAFF.

The chain has TRBV6-6 and TRBJ1-1, with a possible D match to TRBD1 (5 bases). Per germline, CDR1 MNHNY and CDR2 SVGAGI (reference sequence). This CDR3 comprises 14 residues. The V gene lost 6 bases and the J gene lost 1 base, with 12 bases spanning the gap. In nucleotides, the CDR3 is TGTGCCAGCAGGACGACAGAGGGGAACACTGAAGCTTTCTTT. Amino acid sequence: CASRTTEGNTEAFF.

To note about this clone: Other nucleotide sequences in the sample specify the same CDR3. CDR3 in DNA: TGTGCCAGCTCACGACAGGGTGGCTACGAGCAGTACTTC. This encodes CASSRQGGYEQYF. The chain combines TRBV18 with TRBJ2-7, with 7 bases matching TRBD1. Germline V lookup: CDR1 KGHSH, CDR2 LQKENI. Losses at the gene ends were 4 bases for V and 3 bases for J; bases not matched to a gene: 3. This CDR3 is 13 amino acids long.

The chain's CDR3 is CASSQVNRDYYGYTF. CDR3 bases: TGTGCCAGCAGCCAAGTCAACAGGGATTACTATGGCTACACCTTC. The rearrangement joins TRBV14 to TRBJ1-2; a weak D match, TRBD1 (6 bases). The CDR3 consists of 15 residues. The germline gives CDR1 SGHDN, CDR2 FVKESK. Trimming shortened V by 1 base and J by 3 bases, and 12 bases separated the two germline ends.

This clone showed up just once. The chain uses TRBV7-2 and TRBJ2-7, with 7 bases fitting TRBD1. From germline, CDR1 is SGHTA and CDR2 FQGNSA. The J segment lost 1 base and the V segment lost 1 base, leaving 1 base of the junction unmatched. The CDR3 spans 14 residues. CDR3 in DNA: TGTGCCAGCAGCTTAGAGACAGGGTCCTACGAGCAGTACTTC. This gives the protein CASSLETGSYEQYF.

This clone was observed a single time. The chain carries TRBV19 and TRBJ2-2, with TRBD1 as a possible D gene (5 bases). Trimming took 10 bases from V and 1 from J, leaving 7 bases between them. The CDR3 is made up of 12 amino acids. Germline V CDR1 and CDR2: LNHDA, SQIVND (reference sequence). CDR3 nucleotides: TGTGCCACACAGGAGAACACCGGGGAGCTGTTTTTT. Protein product: CATQENTGELFF.

The chain carries TRBV6-1 and TRBJ1-4; perhaps TRBD1 as D (6 bases). This CDR3 comprises 16 residues. Germline CDR1 reads MNHNS; CDR2 reads SASEGT. The germline V and J ends were trimmed by 2 bases and 0 bases, with 10 bases remaining between them. This chain's CDR3 is CASSEKRQATNEKLFF. The CDR3 DNA sequence: TGTGCCAGCAGTGAAAAGCGACAGGCAACTAATGAAAAACTGTTTTTT.

This chain joins TRBV7-2 and TRBJ2-3; maybe TRBD2 (5 bases). V was shortened by 7 bases and J by 0 bases, with 8 bases between the two germline ends. The CDR3 totals 13 residues. Germline lookup yields CDR1 SGHTA and CDR2 FQGNSA. DNA of the CDR3: TGTGCCAGCACGGGGAGTAGCACAGATACGCAGTATTTT. It codes for CASTGSSTDTQYF.

V usage is TRBV6-1 and J usage is TRBJ1-2; D gene uncertain. Germline V gives CDR1 MNHNS, CDR2 SASEGT. CDR3 size: 15 residues. V was cut by 3 bases and J by 0 bases, with 11 bases left in between. The CDR3 DNA is TGTGCCAGCAGTGACCCGGGGAGAGCTAACTATGGCTACACCTTC. Protein: CASSDPGRANYGYTF.

This chain links TRBV7-2 with TRBJ2-5, with D perhaps assigned TRBD1 or TRBD2 (6 bases each). Per the germline V gene, CDR1 is SGHTA and CDR2 is FQGNSA. This CDR3 region has 15 residues. V dropped 2 bases and J dropped 5 bases, with 15 bases sitting between them. The CDR3 loop is CASSLTQGLPETQYF. The CDR3 DNA follows: TGTGCCAGCAGCTTAACACAGGGACTTCCTGAGACCCAGTACTTC. The complete variable domain, with remaining parts taken from reference TRBV7-2 and TRBJ2-5, reads GAGVSQSPSNKVTEKGKDVELRCDPISGHTALYWYRQSLGQGLEFLIYFQGNSAPDKSGLPSDRFSAERTGGSVSTLTIQRTQQEDSAVYLCASSLTQGLPETQYFGPGTRLLVL.

This chain connects TRBV6-1 to TRBJ2-7; perhaps TRBD2 as D (6 bases). This CDR3 comprises 15 residues. Germline lookup yields CDR1 MNHNS and CDR2 SASEGT. Trimming left V 1 base short and J 0 bases short, with 10 bases between. The CDR3 sequence is CASSEVGGSSYEQYF. CDR3 in DNA: TGTGCCAGCAGTGAAGTCGGAGGGAGCTCCTACGAGCAGTACTTC.

In the case of this clone: Other DNA sequences from this sample encode an identical CDR3 as well. The chain is built from TRBV6-5 and TRBJ2-7, with 8 positions matching TRBD2. The CDR3 runs 15 residues. Trimming cost V 0 bases and J 0 bases; bases outside gene matches: 1. Germline V gene lookup returns CDR1 MNHEY and CDR2 SVGAGI. The CDR3 spells CASSYSGTSSYEQYF. CDR3 in DNA: TGTGCCAGCAGTTACTCGGGGACTAGCTCCTACGAGCAGTACTTC.

V and J are TRBV27 and TRBJ2-7, with 8 bases matching TRBD1. The trim removed 5 bases at V and 5 bases at J, leaving 11 bases unmatched. The V gene's germline CDR1 is MNHEY and CDR2 SMNVEV (reference sequence). The CDR3 sequence is 15 residues long. The CDR3 spells CASSKIGQGSNEQYF. CDR3 in DNA: TGTGCCAGCAGTAAAATCGGACAGGGTTCAAACGAGCAGTACTTC.

V and J are TRBV29-1 and TRBJ1-1; tentatively, D is TRBD1 (6 bases). This CDR3 is built from 15 residues. Looked up from germline, CDR1 is SQVTM and CDR2 is ANQGSEA. V lost 6 bases, J lost 0 bases, and 17 bases lay in between. The chain's CDR3 is CSVNRDRGLNTEAFF. DNA for the CDR3: TGCAGCGTGAACAGGGATCGGGGCTTGAACACTGAAGCTTTCTTT.

In nucleotides, the CDR3 is TGTGCCACCAGGAATCGCTCCTACGAGCAGTACTTC. Encoded protein: CATRNRSYEQYF. The gene calls are TRBV15 and TRBJ2-7; D uncertain. Germline V gene data show CDR1 as LNHNV and CDR2 as YYDKDF (reference sequence). The CDR3 loop spans 12 amino acids. V dropped 6 bases and J dropped 0 bases, with 6 bases sitting between them.